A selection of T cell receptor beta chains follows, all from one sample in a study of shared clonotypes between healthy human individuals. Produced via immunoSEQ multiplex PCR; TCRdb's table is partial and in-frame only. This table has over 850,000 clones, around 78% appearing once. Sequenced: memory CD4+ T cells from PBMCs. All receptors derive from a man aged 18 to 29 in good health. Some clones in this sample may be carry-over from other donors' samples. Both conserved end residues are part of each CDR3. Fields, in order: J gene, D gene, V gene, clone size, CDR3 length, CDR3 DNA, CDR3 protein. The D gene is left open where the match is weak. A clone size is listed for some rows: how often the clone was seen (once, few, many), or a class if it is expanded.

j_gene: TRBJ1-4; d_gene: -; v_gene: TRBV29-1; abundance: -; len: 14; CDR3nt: TGCAGCGTTGACGGGGGGGGATCTAATGAAAAACTGTTTTTT; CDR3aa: CSVDGGGSNEKLFF
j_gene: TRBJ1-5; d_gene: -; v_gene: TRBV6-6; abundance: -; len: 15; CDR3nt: TGTGCCAGCAGTATGGAGGGGATACGGAATCAGCCCCAGCATTTT; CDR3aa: CASSMEGIRNQPQHF
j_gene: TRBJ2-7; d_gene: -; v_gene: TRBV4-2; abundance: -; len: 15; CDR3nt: TGTGCCAGCAGCCAAGATCCTGACAGAACCTACGAGCAGTACTTC; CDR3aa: CASSQDPDRTYEQYF
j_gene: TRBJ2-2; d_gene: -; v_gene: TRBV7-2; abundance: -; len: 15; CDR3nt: TGTGCCAGCAGCTTAGAAGCTGGGTACACCGGGGAGCTGTTTTTT; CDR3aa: CASSLEAGYTGELFF
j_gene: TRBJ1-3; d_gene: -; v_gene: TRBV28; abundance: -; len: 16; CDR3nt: TGTGCCAGCAGTTTATTAGGGACCCTCTCTGGAAACACCATATATTTT; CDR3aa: CASSLLGTLSGNTIYF
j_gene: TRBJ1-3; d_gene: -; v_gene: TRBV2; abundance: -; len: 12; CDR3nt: TGTGCCAGCAGTCAGGGAGCAAACACCATATATTTT; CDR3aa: CASSQGANTIYF
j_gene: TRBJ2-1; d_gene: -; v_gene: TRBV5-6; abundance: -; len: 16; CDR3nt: TGTGCCAGCAGCTTGGTGGGCGGGAAAGGCTACAATGAGCAGTTCTTC; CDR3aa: CASSLVGGKGYNEQFF
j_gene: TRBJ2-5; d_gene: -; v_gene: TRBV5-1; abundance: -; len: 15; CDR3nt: TGCGCCAGCAGCTTGGCCGGGCCTCAAGAGGAGACCCAGTACTTC; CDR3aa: CASSLAGPQEETQYF
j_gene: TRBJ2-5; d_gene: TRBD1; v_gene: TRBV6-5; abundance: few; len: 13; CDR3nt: TGTGCCAGCAGGCCCAGGGGGCAAGAGACCCAGTACTTC; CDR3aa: CASRPRGQETQYF
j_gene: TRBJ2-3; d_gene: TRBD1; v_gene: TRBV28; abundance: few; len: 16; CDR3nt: TGTGCCAGCAGTTTGAGGGGACAGGGGCGCGCAGATACGCAGTATTTT; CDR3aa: CASSLRGQGRADTQYF
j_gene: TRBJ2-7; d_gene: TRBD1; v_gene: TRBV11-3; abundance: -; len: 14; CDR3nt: TGTGCCAGCAGCTTACGCAGGGGGCAAGGCGAGCAGTACTTC; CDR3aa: CASSLRRGQGEQYF
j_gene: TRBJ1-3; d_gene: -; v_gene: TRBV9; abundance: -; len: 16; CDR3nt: TGTGCCAGCAGTATCACAGGCTTCCCTGAGGGAAACACCATATATTTT; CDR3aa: CASSITGFPEGNTIYF
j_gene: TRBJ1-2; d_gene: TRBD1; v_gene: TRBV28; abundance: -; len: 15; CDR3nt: TGTGCCAGCAGGTGGTTGGGACAGGGGGTCGGTGGCTACACCTTC; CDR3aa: CASRWLGQGVGGYTF
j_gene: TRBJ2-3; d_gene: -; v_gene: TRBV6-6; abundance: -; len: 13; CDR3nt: TGTGCCAGCAGTTACGTGGCGGTAGATACGCAGTATTTT; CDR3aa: CASSYVAVDTQYF
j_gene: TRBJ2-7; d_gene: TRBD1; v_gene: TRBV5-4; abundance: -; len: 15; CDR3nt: TGTGCCAGCAGCCCAACAGGGGGCCAGACCTACGAGCAGTACTTC; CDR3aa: CASSPTGGQTYEQYF
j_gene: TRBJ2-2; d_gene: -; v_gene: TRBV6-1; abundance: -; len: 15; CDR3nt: TGTGCCAGCAGTGAAAACCCAGGGTACACCGGGGAGCTGTTTTTT; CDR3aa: CASSENPGYTGELFF
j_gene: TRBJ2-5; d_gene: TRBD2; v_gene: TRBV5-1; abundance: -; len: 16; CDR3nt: TGCGCCAGCAGCCCGGGACTAGCGGGAGTTGGGGAGACCCAGTACTTC; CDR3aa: CASSPGLAGVGETQYF
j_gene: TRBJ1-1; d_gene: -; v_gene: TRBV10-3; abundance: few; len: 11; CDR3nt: TGTGCCATCAGTGACGGGCCTGAAGCTTTCTTT; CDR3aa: CAISDGPEAFF
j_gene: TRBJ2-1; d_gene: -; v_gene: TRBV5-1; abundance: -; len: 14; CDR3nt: TGCGCCAGCAGCTTGGGCTGGAGCTACAATGAGCAGTTCTTC; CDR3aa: CASSLGWSYNEQFF
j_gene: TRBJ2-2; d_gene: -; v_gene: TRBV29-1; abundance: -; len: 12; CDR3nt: TGCAGCGCCCGGGAGTACACCGGGGAGCTGTTTTTT; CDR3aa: CSAREYTGELFF
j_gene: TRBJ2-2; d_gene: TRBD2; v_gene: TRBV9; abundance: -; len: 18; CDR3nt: TGTGCCAGCAGCCCAGGGACTAGCGGGATGAGGTCCACCGGGGAGCTGTTTTTT; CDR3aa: CASSPGTSGMRSTGELFF
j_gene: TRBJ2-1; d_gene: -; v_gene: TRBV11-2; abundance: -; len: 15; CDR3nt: TGTGCCAGCAGCTTAATTGCTAGCTCCTACAATGAGCAGTTCTTC; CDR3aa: CASSLIASSYNEQFF
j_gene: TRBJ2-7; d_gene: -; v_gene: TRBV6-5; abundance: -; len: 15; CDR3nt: TGTGCCAGCAGTGGGCCCAGGACACCCTCTCGCGAGCAGTACTTC; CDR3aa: CASSGPRTPSREQYF
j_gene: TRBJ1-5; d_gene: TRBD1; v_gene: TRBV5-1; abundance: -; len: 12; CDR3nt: TGCGCCAGCAGCTTGACAGGGGAGCCCCAGCATTTT; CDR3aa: CASSLTGEPQHF
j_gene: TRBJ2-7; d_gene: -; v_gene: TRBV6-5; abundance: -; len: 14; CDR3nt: TGTGCCAGCAGGGAGACGACTGATACCTACGAGCAGTACTTC; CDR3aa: CASRETTDTYEQYF
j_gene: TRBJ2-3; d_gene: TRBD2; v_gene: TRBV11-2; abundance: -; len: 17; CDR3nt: TGTGCCAGCAGCCCATGGACTAGCGGGGGATCCACAGATACGCAGTATTTT; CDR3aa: CASSPWTSGGSTDTQYF
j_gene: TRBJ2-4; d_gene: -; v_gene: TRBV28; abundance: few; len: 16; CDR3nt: TGTGCCAGCAGTCCCTCGTCACGGGGTGGCGGAAACATTCAGTACTTC; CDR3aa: CASSPSSRGGGNIQYF
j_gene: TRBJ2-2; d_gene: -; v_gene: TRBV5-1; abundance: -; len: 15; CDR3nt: TGCGCCAGCAGCTTGGCCCAACTAGGAGCCGGGGAGCTGTTTTTT; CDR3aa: CASSLAQLGAGELFF
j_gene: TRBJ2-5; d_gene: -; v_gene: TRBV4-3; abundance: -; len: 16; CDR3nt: TGCGCCAGCAGCCAAAGTCTCCGGCTGTGGCAAGAGACCCAGTACTTC; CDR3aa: CASSQSLRLWQETQYF
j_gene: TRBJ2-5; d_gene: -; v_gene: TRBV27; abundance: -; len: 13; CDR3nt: TGTGCCAGCAGTTGGGGGGTCAGTGGGACCCAGTACTTC; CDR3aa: CASSWGVSGTQYF
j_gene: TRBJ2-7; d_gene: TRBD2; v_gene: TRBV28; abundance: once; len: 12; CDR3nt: TGTGCCAGCACCACGGGAGGGTACGAGCAGTACTTC; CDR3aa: CASTTGGYEQYF
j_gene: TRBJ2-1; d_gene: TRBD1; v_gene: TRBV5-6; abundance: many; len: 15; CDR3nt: TGTGCCAGCAGCCCCGGGACAGGCCGAATCAATGAGCAGTTCTTC; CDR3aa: CASSPGTGRINEQFF
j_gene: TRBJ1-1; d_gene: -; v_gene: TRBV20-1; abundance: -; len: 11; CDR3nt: TGCAGTTCGGGGAGCCCTCGTGAAGCTTTCTTT; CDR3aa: CSSGSPREAFF
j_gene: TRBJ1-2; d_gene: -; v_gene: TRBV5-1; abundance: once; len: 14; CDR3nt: TGCGCCAGCAGCTTGAGCAGTACTAACTATGGCTACACCTTC; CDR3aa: CASSLSSTNYGYTF
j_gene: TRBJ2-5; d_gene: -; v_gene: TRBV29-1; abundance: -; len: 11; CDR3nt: TGCAGCGCCTCCCCGACAGAGACCCAGTACTTC; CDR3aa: CSASPTETQYF
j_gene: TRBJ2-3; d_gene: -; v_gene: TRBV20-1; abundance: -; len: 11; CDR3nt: TGCAGTGCTCCCCAGGGTGATACGCAGTATTTT; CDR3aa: CSAPQGDTQYF
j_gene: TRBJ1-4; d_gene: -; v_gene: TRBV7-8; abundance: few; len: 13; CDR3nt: TGTGCCAGCAGCTCCCGCGGCGGCGAAAAACTGTTTTTT; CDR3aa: CASSSRGGEKLFF
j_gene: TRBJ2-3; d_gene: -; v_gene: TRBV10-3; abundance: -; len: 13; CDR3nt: TGTGCCATCAGTGAGTCCAGGGCAGATACGCAGTATTTT; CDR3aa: CAISESRADTQYF
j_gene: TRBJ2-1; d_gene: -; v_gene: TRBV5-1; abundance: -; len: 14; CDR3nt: TGCGCCAGCAGCTCCCGGGGTGAGGCAGGTGAGCAGTTCTTC; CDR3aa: CASSSRGEAGEQFF
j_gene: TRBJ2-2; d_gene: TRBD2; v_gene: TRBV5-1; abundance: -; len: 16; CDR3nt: TGCGCCAGCAGCCCTAAACTAGCGGAGAACACCGGGGAGCTGTTTTTT; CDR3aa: CASSPKLAENTGELFF
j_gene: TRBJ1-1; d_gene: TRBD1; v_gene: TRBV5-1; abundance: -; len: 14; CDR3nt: TGCGCCAGCAGCTCCCGGGACAGTACCACTGAAGCTTTCTTT; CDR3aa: CASSSRDSTTEAFF
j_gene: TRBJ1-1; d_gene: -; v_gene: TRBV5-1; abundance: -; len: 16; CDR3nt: TGCGCCAGCAGCTTGGCCTCAGGGTGGATGAACACTGAAGCTTTCTTT; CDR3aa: CASSLASGWMNTEAFF
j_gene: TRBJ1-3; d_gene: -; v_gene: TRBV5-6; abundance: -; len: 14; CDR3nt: TGTGCCAGCAGCTCGGACAGCTCTGGAAACACCATATATTTT; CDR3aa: CASSSDSSGNTIYF
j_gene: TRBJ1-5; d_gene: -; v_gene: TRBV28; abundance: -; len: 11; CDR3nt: TGTGCCACCTCCGTAGAGGGTTTTCGGCATTTT; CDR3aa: CATSVEGFRHF
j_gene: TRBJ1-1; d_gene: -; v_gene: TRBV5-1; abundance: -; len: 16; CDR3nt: TGCGCCAGCAGCTTGGGATTTCGACTGGGGAACACTGAAGCTTTCTTT; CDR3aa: CASSLGFRLGNTEAFF
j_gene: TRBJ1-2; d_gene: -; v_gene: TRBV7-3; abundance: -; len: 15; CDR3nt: TGTGCCAGCAGCTTAACGGGTGGAACAGTAGATGGCTACACCTTC; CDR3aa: CASSLTGGTVDGYTF
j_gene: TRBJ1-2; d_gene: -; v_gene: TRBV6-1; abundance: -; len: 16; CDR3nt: TGTGCCAGCAGTGGCGGATTAGGGGGAAGGAACTATGGCTACACCTTC; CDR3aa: CASSGGLGGRNYGYTF
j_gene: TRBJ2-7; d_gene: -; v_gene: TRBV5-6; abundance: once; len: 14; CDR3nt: TGTGCCAGCAGCTTGGCGGGAAGCTCCTACGAGCAGTACTTC; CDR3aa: CASSLAGSSYEQYF
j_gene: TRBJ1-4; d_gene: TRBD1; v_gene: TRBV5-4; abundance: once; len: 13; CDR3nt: TGTGCCAGCAGCGGCGGACAGGAGGGAAAACTGTTTTTT; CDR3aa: CASSGGQEGKLFF
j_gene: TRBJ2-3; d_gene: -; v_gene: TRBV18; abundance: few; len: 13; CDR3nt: TGTGCCAGCTCACCATCTAGCACAGATACGCAGTATTTT; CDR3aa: CASSPSSTDTQYF